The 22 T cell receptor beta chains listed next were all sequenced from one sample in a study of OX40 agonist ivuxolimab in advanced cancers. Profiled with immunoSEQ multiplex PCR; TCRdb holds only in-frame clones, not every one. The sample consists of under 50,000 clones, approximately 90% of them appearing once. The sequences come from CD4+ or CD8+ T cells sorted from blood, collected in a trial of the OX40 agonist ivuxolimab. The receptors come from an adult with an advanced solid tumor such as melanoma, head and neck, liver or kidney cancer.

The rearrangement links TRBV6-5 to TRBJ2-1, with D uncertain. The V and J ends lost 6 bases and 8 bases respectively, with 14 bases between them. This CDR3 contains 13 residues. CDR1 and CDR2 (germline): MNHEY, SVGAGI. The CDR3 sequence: CASRKDLLDEQFF. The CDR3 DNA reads TGTGCCAGCAGAAAAGATCTCCTAGATGAGCAGTTCTTC.

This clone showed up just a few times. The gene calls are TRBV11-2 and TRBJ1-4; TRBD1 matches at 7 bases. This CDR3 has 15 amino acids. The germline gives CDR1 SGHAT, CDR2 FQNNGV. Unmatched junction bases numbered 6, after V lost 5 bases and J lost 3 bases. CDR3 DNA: TGTGCCAGCAGCCATAGGGACAGTGCTAATGAAAAACTGTTTTTT. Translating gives CASSHRDSANEKLFF.

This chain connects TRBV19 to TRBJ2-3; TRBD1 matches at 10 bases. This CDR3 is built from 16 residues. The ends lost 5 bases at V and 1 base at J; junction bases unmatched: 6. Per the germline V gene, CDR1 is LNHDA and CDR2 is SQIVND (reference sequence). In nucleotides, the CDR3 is TGTGCCAGTAGTCCTGGGACAGGGGCACGCACAGATACGCAGTATTTT. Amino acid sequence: CASSPGTGARTDTQYF.

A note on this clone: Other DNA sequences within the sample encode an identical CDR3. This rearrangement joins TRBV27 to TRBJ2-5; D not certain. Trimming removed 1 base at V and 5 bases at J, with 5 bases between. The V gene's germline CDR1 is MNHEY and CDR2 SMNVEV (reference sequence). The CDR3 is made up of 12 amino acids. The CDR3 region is CASSLLGETQYF. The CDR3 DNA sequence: TGTGCCAGCAGTTTATTGGGTGAGACCCAGTACTTC.

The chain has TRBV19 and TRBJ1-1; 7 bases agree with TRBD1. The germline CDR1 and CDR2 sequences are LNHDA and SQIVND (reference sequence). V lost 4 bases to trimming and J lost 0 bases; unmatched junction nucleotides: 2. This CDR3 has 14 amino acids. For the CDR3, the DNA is TGTGCCAGTAGTAGGACAGGTCTGAACACTGAAGCTTTCTTT. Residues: CASSRTGLNTEAFF.

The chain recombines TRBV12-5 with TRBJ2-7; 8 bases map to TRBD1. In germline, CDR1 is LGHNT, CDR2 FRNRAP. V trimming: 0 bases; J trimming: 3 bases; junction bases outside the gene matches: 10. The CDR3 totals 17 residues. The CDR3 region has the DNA TGTGCTAGTGGTTTGGTACTGACTGGACAGGGCGGCTACGAGCAGTACTTC. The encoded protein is CASGLVLTGQGGYEQYF.

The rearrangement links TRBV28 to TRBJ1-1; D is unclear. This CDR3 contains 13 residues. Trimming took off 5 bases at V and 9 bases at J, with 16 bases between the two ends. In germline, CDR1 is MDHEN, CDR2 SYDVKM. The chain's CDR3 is CASSPGLTGQAFF. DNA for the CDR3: TGTGCCAGCAGTCCCGGACTTACTGGGCAAGCTTTCTTT.

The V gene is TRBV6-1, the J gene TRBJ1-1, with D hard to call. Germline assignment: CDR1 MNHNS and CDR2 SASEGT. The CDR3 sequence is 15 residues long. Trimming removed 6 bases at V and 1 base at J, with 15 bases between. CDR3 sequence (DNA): TGTGCCAGCAGCCCATTAGACACTCCGAACACTGAAGCTTTCTTT. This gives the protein CASSPLDTPNTEAFF.

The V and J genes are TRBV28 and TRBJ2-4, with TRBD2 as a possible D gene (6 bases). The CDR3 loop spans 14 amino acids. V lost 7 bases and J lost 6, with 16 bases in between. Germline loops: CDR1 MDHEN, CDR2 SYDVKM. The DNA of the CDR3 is TGTGCCAGCACCTCGACTAGGGAAGGAAACATTCAGTACTTC. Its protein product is CASTSTREGNIQYF.

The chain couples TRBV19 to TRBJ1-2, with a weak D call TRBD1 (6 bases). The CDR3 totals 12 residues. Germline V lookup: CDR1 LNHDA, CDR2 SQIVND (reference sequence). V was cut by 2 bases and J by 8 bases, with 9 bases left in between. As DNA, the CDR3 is TGTGCCAGTAGTATAACGGGGGGCGGCTACACCTTC. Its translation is CASSITGGGYTF.

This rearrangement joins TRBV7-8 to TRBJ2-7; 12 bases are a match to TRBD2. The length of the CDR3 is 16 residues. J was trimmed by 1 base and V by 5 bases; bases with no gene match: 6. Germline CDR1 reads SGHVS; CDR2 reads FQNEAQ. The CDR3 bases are TGTGCCAGCAGCGGACAGACTAGCGGGAGTTCCTACGAGCAGTACTTC. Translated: CASSGQTSGSSYEQYF.

The DNA of the CDR3 is TGTGCCAGCAGCGCAAAGCCGGGACAGGCTCAAGAGACCCAGTACTTC. Translated: CASSAKPGQAQETQYF. This chain links TRBV7-2 with TRBJ2-5, with 8 nucleotides matching TRBD1. The trim removed 5 bases at V and 2 bases at J, leaving 10 bases unmatched. From germline, CDR1 is SGHTA and CDR2 FQGNSA. CDR3 length: 16 residues.

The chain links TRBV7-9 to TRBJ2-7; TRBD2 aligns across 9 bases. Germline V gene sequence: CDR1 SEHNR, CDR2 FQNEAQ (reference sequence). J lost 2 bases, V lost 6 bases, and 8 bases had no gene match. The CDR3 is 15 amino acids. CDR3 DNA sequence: TGTGCCAGCAGTTCTAGCGGGAAGGGGACCTACGAGCAGTACTTC. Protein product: CASSSSGKGTYEQYF.

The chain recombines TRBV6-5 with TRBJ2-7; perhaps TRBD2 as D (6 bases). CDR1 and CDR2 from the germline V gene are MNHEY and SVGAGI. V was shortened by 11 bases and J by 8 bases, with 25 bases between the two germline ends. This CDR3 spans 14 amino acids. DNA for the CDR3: TGTGCCTCGGGGACCTCGGGCGGGGTCGCCCAGCAGTACTTC. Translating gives CASGTSGGVAQQYF.

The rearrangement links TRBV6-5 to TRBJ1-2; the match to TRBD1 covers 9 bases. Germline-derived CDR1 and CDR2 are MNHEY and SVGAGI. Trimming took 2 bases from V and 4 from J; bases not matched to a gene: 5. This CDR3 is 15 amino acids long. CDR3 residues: CASSYTGGAFYGYTF. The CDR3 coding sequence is TGTGCCAGCAGTTACACAGGGGGCGCATTCTATGGCTACACCTTC.

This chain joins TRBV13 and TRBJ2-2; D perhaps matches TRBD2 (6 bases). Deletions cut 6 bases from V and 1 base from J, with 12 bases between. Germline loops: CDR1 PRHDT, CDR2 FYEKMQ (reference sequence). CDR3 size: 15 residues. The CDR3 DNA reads TGTGCCAGCAGTTCCGGGACTTTGAACACCGGGGAGCTGTTTTTT. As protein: CASSSGTLNTGELFF.

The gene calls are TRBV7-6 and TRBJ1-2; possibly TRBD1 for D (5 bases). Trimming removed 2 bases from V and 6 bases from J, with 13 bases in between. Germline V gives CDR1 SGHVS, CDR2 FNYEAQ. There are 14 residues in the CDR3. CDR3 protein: CASSLNRRGDGYTF. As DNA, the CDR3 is TGTGCCAGCAGCTTAAACAGGCGGGGCGATGGCTACACCTTC.

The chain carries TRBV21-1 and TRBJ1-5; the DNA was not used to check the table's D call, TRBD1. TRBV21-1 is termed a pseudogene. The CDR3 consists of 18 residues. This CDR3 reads CASSKMRWDRGLNQPQHF. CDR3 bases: TGTGCCAGCAGCAAAATGAGATGGGACAGGGGTTTGAATCAGCCCCAGCATTTT.

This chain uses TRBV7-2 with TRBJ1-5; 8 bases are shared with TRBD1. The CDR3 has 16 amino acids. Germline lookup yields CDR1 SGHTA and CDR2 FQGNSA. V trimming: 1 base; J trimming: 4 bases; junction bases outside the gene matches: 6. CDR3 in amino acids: CASSLEGTGFNQPQHF. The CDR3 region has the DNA TGTGCCAGCAGCTTAGAGGGGACAGGTTTTAATCAGCCCCAGCATTTT. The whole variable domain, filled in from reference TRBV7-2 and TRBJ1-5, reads GAGVSQSPSNKVTEKGKDVELRCDPISGHTALYWYRQSLGQGLEFLIYFQGNSAPDKSGLPSDRFSAERTGGSVSTLTIQRTQQEDSAVYLCASSLEGTGFNQPQHFGDGTRLSIL.

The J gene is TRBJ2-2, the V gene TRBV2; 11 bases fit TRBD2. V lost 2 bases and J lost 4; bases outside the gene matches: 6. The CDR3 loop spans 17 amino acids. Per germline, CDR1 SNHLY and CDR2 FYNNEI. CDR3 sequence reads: CASSENSSGGRTGELFF. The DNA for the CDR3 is TGTGCCAGCAGTGAAAATTCTAGCGGGGGGCGCACCGGGGAGCTGTTTTTT.

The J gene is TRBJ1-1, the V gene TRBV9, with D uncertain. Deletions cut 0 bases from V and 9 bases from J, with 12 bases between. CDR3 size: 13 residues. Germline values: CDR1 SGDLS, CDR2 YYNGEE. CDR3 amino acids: CASSVGGVEKAFF. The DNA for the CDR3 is TGTGCCAGCAGCGTAGGAGGAGTCGAGAAAGCTTTCTTT.

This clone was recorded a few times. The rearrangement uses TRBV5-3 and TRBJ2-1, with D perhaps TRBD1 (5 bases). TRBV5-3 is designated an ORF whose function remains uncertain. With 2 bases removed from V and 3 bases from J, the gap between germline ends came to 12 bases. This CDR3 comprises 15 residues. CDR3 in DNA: TGTGCCAGAAGCTTCGGGCAGGGCAACTACAATGAGCAGTTCTTC. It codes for CARSFGQGNYNEQFF.